A selection of T cell receptor beta chains follows, all from one sample in a study of HIV-infected patients and healthy controls. One entry per CDR3 protein results from TCRdb running MiXCR on the 5' RACE reads. The sample has approximately 64,000 distinct CDR3 sequences, 15% to 20% seen once. The sequenced sample was CD4+ T cells from blood. The receptors shown here come from a human donor in good health. CDR3s include the opening cysteine and the closing phenylalanine or tryptophan.

CDR3 protein	V gene	J gene
CSARDLGGAYEQYF	TRBV20-1	TRBJ2-7
CASGGTSGNIQYF	TRBV12-5	TRBJ2-4
CASSLVAGVVFEQFF	TRBV7-3	TRBJ2-1
CASSHRVAYGYTF	TRBV6-5	TRBJ1-2
CASRFGYNSNQPQHF	TRBV6-6	TRBJ1-5
CASSLARAGGSQETQYF	TRBV7-6	TRBJ2-5
CASSPPGQGAWEQFF	TRBV18	TRBJ2-1
CASSVLLRGPSSGANVLTF	TRBV9	TRBJ2-6
CASSSRTSRETQYF	TRBV6-5	TRBJ2-5
CSAQGWNEQFF	TRBV20-1	TRBJ2-1
CSARQLGGADEAFF	TRBV20-1	TRBJ1-1
CASSHGWGGSTDTQYF	TRBV4-1	TRBJ2-3
CSANIAGAPNTQYF	TRBV20-1	TRBJ2-3
CASSQDWENYGYTF	TRBV4-1	TRBJ1-2
CASSPSTGYRGYTF	TRBV9	TRBJ1-2
CASAGNTGELFF	TRBV6-5	TRBJ2-2
CASSLFASGMSTDTQYF	TRBV5-1	TRBJ2-3
CASSGGTAGTDTQYF	TRBV5-1	TRBJ2-3
CATTGGNNQPQHF	TRBV6-6	TRBJ1-5
CASLDRTNQPQHF	TRBV6-6	TRBJ1-5
CASRPTSGRNDIGEQFF	TRBV6-2/TRBV6-3	TRBJ2-1
CASSQEIGRGNTGELFF	TRBV4-3	TRBJ2-2
CASNKREGTYEQYF	TRBV12-3/TRBV12-4	TRBJ2-7
CASSGRLAHEQYF	TRBV7-2	TRBJ2-7
CSAEDRVLGGEKLFF	TRBV20-1	TRBJ1-4
CASSPDLGQKNEAFF	TRBV5-1	TRBJ1-1
CASRKDSHGYTF	TRBV2	TRBJ1-2
CASSSERTSSDTQYF	TRBV12-3/TRBV12-4	TRBJ2-3
CASSPWDRHPKNIQYF	TRBV3-1	TRBJ2-4
CASRPNRTPNTGELFF	TRBV6-2/TRBV6-3	TRBJ2-2
CASSFDPNNSPLHF	TRBV7-9	TRBJ1-6
CSAREGGAYTEAFF	TRBV20-1	TRBJ1-1
CASSQGLAGAGELFF	TRBV14	TRBJ2-2
CASSYRGGTYEQYF	TRBV6-5	TRBJ2-7
CSVNQQTGTYGYTF	TRBV29-1	TRBJ1-2
CSALPHGNTEAFF	TRBV29-1	TRBJ1-1
CASSRRPGLRTDTQYF	TRBV12-3/TRBV12-4	TRBJ2-3
CASSLAGVSKLSSYNEQFF	TRBV7-2	TRBJ2-1
CSALLRGGSYEQYF	TRBV20-1	TRBJ2-7
CAISVSGTGTFAEAFF	TRBV10-3	TRBJ1-1
CASSAAFGGTGGAHGYAF	TRBV6-1	TRBJ1-2
CASSWPGQGLYEQYF	TRBV6-6	TRBJ2-7
CASSFPADSSYNEQFF	TRBV5-6	TRBJ2-1
CASSLPGEKLFF	TRBV6-2/TRBV6-3	TRBJ1-4
CAWSVRGFGGYTF	TRBV30	TRBJ1-2
CASSRNRGEQYF	TRBV7-9	TRBJ2-7
CASSEWGGSNQPQHF	TRBV6-1	TRBJ1-5
CASSISAGNAYDQYF	TRBV19	TRBJ2-7